This entry is about one T cell receptor (beta chain). Which antigen it targets is not known. No base qualities exist here, and no much larger clone lies one base off it. These data are taken from a study of blood T cells in healthy people across ages (dated by TCRdb to between 2014 and 2017). Describing the broader study: In model experiments, template switching captured roughly one uniquely barcoded TCR beta cDNA molecule for every two T cells. Using deep sequencing normalized with unique cDNA molecular identifiers, the study measured how TCR beta repertoire diversity changes with age. The donors were split into four age groups: young (average around 15 years), middle-aged (about 40), aged (approximately 60) and long-lived (approximately 80). Donors of different ages were randomly distributed across sequencing lanes to avoid experimental bias. Using the same blood draw, the study looked at two additional independent replicas of 1 million unique cDNA reads for two donors, one aged 18 to 30 and the other aged 80 or older. Here is what the overall study found, with its caveats: Total diversity estimates from one million sequenced T cells were considered lower bounds and underestimates. Observed TCR beta diversity per million T cells fell roughly linearly with age, and a significant reduction was already apparent by age approximately 41. Compared with the aged group, the long-lived group had more naive CD4+ T cells, fewer expanded clones and increased TCR diversity, a pattern suggesting age selection. Because the CMV infection status of the donors was unknown, age-related changes in expanded clonotypes may potentially have been confounded. Because profiling used bulk unsorted PBMCs, naive and antigen-experienced compartments could not be compared conclusively. Observed TCR beta diversity correlated strongly with the percentage of naive T cells measured by flow cytometry.

The method behind the library was 5' RACE. Sequenced using an Illumina HiSeq 2500. A second about 7 to 12 cycle PCR used a sample-barcoded 5' primer and a J-beta primer mix. A template-switch 5' adaptor carrying 12 random nucleotides introduced a unique molecular identifier onto each TCR beta cDNA molecule. At least 2.5 million CDR3-containing paired-end reads were obtained from each sample. The Mint cDNA synthesis kit, primed by a TRBC-specific oligonucleotide, was used to synthesize first-strand cDNA from all RNA. Following uracil-DNA glycosylase treatment, a first 18-cycle PCR with universal primers M1SS and BC2_uni_R was performed on all cDNA. In the paper's pipeline: Normalization of each sample was performed by random selection of 1 million high-quality reads, each carrying a distinct molecular identifier. Instead of being binned into consensus sequences, reads that shared molecular identifiers were thrown out. MiTCR, with a Q25 quality threshold and the strictest error-elimination algorithm, was used for CDR3 identification, clonotype clustering and error correction. Lower-bound total TCR beta diversity was estimated with a nonparametric unseen species model using Euler transformation. Through fastp at Q25 and MiXCR, TCRdb rebuilt clones from the public reads, retaining in-frame beta chains. Each record represents a unique CDR3 protein, reported with the most common genes and DNA among its rows. What appears here as the V and J calls and clone size reflects TCRdb's work, not the paper's. The sample records roughly 1,800,000 distinct CDR3 sequences, approximately 50% of which are singletons. The ten largest account for less than 2.5% of the sample.

Systemically healthy Caucasian individuals from Russia, around 38 in total and aged roughly 6 to 100 years, were included as donors. Each donor gave ten milliliters of peripheral blood, drawn into EDTA-treated Vacutainer tubes. Ficoll-Paque density-gradient centrifugation was used to isolate PBMCs, with at least 7 million per sample. Total RNA, at least 5 micrograms per sample, was extracted from PBMCs with Trizol reagent. Naive CD45RAhigh/CD27high T cell percentages were measured by flow cytometry on a PBMC aliquot from every donor. The CDR3 holds 13 amino acids from the cysteine to the phenylalanine. CDR3 DNA is the only sequence kept; it has 39 bases, read in frame from the first base. V loses 6 bases of germline sequence and J loses 9 bases, and the interval between the two ends is 15 bases.

The clonotype comes from a woman aged 35 to 49 in good health. The chain is made from TRBV12-3 or TRBV12-4 and TRBJ1-5; the D gene is perhaps TRBD1, from 5 matching bases. Input material: blood. This receptor has the CDR3 CASSLGPSRPQHF. The sequenced DNA: TGTGCCAGCAGCCTGGGGCCGTCCAGGCCCCAGCATTTT.